There are a few counts of the clone carrying this TCR beta chain. Its antigen is still unknown. The sample comes from a study of blood T cells in healthy people across ages. Study-wide results and caveats: Unsorted PBMCs blocked a conclusive comparison of naive and antigen-experienced cells.

With 4 bases removed from V and 5 bases from J, the gap between germline ends came to 14 bases. The CDR3 runs to 13 residues. Germline-derived CDR1 and CDR2 are SQVTM and ANQGSEA. Sample-barcoded 5' priming and a J-beta primer mix drove a second PCR of roughly 6 to 12 cycles. MiXCR was run by TCRdb on the 5' RACE reads, yielding one entry per CDR3 protein. Altogether roughly 500,000 distinct CDR3 sequences are present, 25% to 30% being singletons, with the ten largest covering less than 20%. Sequences were obtained from blood. This TCR came from an older woman in good health. The chain carries TRBV29-1 and TRBJ1-1; possibly TRBD1 for D (6 bases). CDR3 sequence: CSVASGARTEAFF. The CDR3, as DNA: TGCAGCGTTGCCTCAGGGGCTAGGACTGAAGCTTTCTTT.